This entry concerns a single TCR beta chain. Losses at the gene ends were 4 bases for V and 2 bases for J; bases not matched to a gene: 5. This CDR3 is 16 amino acids long. CDR1 and CDR2 (germline): MNHEY, SMNVEV (reference sequence). This sample is part of a study of blood T cell repertoires in COVID-19. About the research overall: Whether acute or convalescent, the COVID-19 samples came from the United States, Italy and Spain. From T cells, B-cell-depleted T cells, or PBMCs came the material, which was cDNA or gDNA.

Original analysis: Amplification of reference gene primers was used by the study to estimate nucleated cell counts. Some clones are missing from TCRdb's copy, which holds only in-frame ones; the method was immunoSEQ multiplex PCR. The V and J calls and clone size were taken over from that table, and D and trimming were inferred from the DNA. The repertoire includes around 270,000 clones, 84% of them detected once, and 1.5% to 1.9% sits in the top ten. The chain joins TRBV27 to TRBJ2-2, with 9 bases fitting TRBD1. The sequence was obtained from a woman aged 35 to 49 who had recovered from COVID-19. The sample comprised peripheral blood. The CDR3 region is CASSSSGQGNTGELFF. The DNA for the CDR3 is TGTGCCAGCAGTTCCTCGGGACAGGGTAACACCGGGGAGCTGTTTTTT.